This paragraph reports one T cell receptor (beta chain). Its target antigen remains unknown. There are no base qualities to consult, and no much larger clone falls within one base. The CDR3, cysteine through phenylalanine, is 13 amino acids long. The CDR3 DNA has 39 bases and is translated from base 1. CDR1 and CDR2 were assigned from the germline V gene (reference sequence) as SEHNR and FQNEAQ. The junction shows trimming of 6 bases on V and 7 bases on J, plus 16 bases between the germline ends. The trial excluded patients who had a history of autoimmune disease or who were on systemic immunosuppression. Peripheral blood for TCR sequencing was drawn from every dose cohort at baseline, at cycle 4 day 1 and at cycle 7 day 1. The samples were drawn from a first-in-human, open-label, multicenter phase I dose-escalation trial of ivuxolimab. The trial enrolled adults with locally advanced or metastatic head and neck squamous cell, hepatocellular, melanoma or renal cell carcinoma. Before TCR sequencing, CD4+ and CD8+ T cells were separately sorted from peripheral blood.

This entry is derived from a study of OX40 agonist ivuxolimab in advanced cancers. Concerning the study at large: Ivuxolimab was an agonistic, fully human IgG2 monoclonal antibody directed against OX40 (CD134), a costimulatory receptor. Intravenous ivuxolimab was administered to patients every 2 weeks at six dose levels: 0.01, 0.1, 0.3, 1.5, 3 and 10 mg/kg. Among the approximately 50 dose-escalation patients, approximately 20 had hepatocellular carcinoma, 15 or so melanoma, 9 renal cell carcinoma and 9 head and neck cancer. A male proportion of roughly 80% and a mean age of approximately 61 years, ranging from roughly 23 to 85, were recorded for the dose-escalation cohort. Patients were allowed to have had prior anti-PD-1, anti-PD-L1 or anti-CTLA-4 therapy, and around 37% of the dose-escalation patients had previously received checkpoint inhibitors. Partial responses occurred in three dose-escalation patients: two with cutaneous melanoma and one with hepatocellular carcinoma. The point of sequencing TCRbeta in the periphery was to test whether ivuxolimab changed TCR sequence diversity and drove clonal T-cell expansion. The paper covers the monotherapy dose-escalation part of the phase I ivuxolimab trial, which included N ≈ 54 patients.

To sequence the TCRbeta CDR3 region, genomic DNA was isolated from the sorted cells. The immunoSEQ Assay was used for sequencing of TCRbeta CDR3 regions. The immuneACCESS repertoire file appears here via TCRdb, limited to in-frame rearrangements. These files lack a portion of the clones; in checked studies, under half of the deficit traces to unresolved V genes, and the cause of the others is not known. The sample contains approximately 33,000 clones, over 90% of them found a single time. The ten top clones hold around a quarter of the sample. Overall results and qualifications from the work: Low levels of normalized T-cell clonal expansion were also seen in some patients who did not respond. At doses from 0.1 to 3.0 mg/kg, clonal expansion was seen in both CD4+ and CD8+ blood T cells between baseline and week 6. Antigen specificity was not determined for the clonally expanded peripheral T cells. After ivuxolimab, CD8+ T cells had more expanded clones than CD4+ T cells on average. Partial responders in the 0.1-3.0 mg/kg groups had among the lowest normalized peripheral clonal expansion, especially among CD8+ T cells.

The sequence was obtained from an adult with an advanced solid tumor such as melanoma, head and neck, liver or kidney cancer. This chain joins TRBV7-9 to TRBJ2-7; the D gene assignment is ambiguous. The sequences come from CD4+ or CD8+ T cells sorted from blood, collected in a trial of the OX40 agonist ivuxolimab. The DNA sequence is given as TGTGCCAGCAGGGGGTCGTGGGTGTGGGAGCAGTACTTC. It translates as CASRGSWVWEQYF.